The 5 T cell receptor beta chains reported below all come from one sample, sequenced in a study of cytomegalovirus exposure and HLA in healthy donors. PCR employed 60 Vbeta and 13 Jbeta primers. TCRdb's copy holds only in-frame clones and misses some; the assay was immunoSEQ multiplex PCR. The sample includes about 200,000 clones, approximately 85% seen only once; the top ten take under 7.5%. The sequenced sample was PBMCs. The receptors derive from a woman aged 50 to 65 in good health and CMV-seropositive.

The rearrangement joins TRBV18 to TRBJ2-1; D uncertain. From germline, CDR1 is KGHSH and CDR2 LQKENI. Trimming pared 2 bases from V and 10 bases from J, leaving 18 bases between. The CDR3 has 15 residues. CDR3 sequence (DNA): TGTGCCAGCTCACCAGAGGTCTACACACCACGGGAGCAGTTCTTC. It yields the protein CASSPEVYTPREQFF. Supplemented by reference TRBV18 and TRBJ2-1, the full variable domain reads NAGVMQNPRHLVRRRGQEARLRCSPMKGHSHVYWYRQLPEEGLKFMVYLQKENIIDESGMPKERFSAEFPKEGPSILRIQQVVRGDSAAYFCASSPEVYTPREQFFGPGTRLTVL.

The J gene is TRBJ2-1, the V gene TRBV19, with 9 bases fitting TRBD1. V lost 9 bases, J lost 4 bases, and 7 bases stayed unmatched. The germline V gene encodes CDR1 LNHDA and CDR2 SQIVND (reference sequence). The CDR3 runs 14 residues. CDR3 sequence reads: CASRTGGYYNEQFF. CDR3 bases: TGTGCCAGCCGTACAGGGGGCTATTACAATGAGCAGTTCTTC.

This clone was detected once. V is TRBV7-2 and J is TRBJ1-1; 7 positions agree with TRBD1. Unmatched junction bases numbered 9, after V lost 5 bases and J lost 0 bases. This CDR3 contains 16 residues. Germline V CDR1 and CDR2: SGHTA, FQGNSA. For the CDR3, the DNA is TGTGCCAGCAGCCTGGACAGGCCAAGAATGAACACTGAAGCTTTCTTT. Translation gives CASSLDRPRMNTEAFF.

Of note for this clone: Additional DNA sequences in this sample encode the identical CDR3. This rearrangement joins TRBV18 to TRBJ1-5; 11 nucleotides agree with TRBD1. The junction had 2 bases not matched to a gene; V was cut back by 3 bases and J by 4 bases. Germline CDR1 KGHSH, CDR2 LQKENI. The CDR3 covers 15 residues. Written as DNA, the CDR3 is TGTGCCAGCTCACCCGGGACAGGGGGAAATCAGCCCCAGCATTTT. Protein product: CASSPGTGGNQPQHF.

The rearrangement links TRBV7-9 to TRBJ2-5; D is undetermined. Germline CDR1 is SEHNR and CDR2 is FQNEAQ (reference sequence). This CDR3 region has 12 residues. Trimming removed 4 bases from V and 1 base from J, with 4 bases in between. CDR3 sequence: CASSSTQETQYF. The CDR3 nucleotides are TGTGCCAGCAGCTCTACCCAAGAGACCCAGTACTTC.